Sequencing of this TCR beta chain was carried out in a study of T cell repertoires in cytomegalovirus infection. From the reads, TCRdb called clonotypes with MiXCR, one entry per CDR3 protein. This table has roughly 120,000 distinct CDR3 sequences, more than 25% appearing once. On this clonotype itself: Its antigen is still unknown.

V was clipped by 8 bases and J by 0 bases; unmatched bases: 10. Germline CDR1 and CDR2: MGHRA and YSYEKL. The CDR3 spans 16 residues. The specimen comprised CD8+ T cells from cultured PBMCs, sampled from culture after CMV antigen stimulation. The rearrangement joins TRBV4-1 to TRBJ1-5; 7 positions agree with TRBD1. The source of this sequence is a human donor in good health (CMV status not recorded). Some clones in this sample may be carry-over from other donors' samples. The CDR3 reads CASQAARTGSNQPQHF. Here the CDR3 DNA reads TGCGCCAGCCAAGCTGCCCGGACAGGTAGCAATCAGCCCCAGCATTTT.